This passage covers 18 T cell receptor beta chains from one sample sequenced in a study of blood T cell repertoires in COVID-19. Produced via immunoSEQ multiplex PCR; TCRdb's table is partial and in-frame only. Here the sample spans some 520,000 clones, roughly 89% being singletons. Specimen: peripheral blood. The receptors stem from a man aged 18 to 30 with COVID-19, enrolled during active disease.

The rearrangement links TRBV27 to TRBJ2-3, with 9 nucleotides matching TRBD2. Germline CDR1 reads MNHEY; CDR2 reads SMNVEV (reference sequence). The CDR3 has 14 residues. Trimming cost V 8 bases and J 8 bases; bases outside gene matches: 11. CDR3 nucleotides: TGTGCCAGCTCTAGCGGGACCCGCGGGTTTACGCAGTATTTT. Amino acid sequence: CASSSGTRGFTQYF.

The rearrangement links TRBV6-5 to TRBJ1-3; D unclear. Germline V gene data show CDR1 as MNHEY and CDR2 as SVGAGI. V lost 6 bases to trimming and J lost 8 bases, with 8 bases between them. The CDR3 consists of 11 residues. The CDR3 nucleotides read TGTGCCAGCAGACAGACGGACACCATATATTTT. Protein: CASRQTDTIYF.

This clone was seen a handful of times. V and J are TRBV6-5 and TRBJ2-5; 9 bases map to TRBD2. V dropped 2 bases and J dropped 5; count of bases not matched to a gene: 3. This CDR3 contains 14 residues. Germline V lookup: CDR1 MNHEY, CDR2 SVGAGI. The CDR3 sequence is CASSYRLADETQYF. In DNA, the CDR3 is TGTGCCAGCAGTTACCGACTAGCGGACGAGACCCAGTACTTC.

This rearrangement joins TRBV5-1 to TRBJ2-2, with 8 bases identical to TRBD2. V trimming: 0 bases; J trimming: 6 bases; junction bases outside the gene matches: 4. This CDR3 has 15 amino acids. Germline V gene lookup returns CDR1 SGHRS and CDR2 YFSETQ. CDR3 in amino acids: CASSLDSGIPGELFF. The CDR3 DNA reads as TGCGCCAGCAGCTTGGATAGCGGGATCCCCGGGGAGCTGTTTTTT.

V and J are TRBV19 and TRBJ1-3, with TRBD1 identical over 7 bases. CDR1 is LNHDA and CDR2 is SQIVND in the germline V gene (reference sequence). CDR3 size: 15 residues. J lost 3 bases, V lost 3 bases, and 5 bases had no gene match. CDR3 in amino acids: CASSIPGGRGNTIYF. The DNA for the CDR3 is TGTGCCAGTAGTATCCCAGGGGGTCGTGGAAACACCATATATTTT.

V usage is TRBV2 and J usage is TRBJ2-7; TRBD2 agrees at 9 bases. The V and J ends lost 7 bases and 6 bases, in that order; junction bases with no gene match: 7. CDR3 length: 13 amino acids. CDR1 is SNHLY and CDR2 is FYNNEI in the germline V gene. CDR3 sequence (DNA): TGTGCCAGCAAAAGGACTAGCGCCCCCGAGCAGTACTTC. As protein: CASKRTSAPEQYF.

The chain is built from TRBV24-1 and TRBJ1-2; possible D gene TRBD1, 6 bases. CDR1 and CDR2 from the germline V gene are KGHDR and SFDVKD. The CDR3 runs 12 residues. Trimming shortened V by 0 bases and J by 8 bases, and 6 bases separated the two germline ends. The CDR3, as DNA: TGTGCCACCAGTGATTTGACAGGGGGCTACACCTTC. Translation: CATSDLTGGYTF.

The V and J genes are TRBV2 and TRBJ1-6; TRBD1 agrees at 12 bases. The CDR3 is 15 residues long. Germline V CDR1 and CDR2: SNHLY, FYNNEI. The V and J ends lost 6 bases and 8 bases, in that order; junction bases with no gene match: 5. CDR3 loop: CASRGDRGRDSPLHF. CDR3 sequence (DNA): TGTGCCAGCAGGGGGGACAGGGGGCGCGATTCACCCCTCCACTTT. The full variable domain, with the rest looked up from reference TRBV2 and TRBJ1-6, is EPEVTQTPSHQVTQMGQEVILRCVPISNHLYFYWYRQILGQKVEFLVSFYNNEISEKSEIFDDQFSVERPDGSNFTLKIRSTKLEDSAMYFCASRGDRGRDSPLHFGNGTRLTVT.

The CDR3 is CASSFTNGQGGAFF. Written as DNA, the CDR3 is TGTGCCAGCAGCTTCACCAATGGACAGGGTGGAGCTTTCTTT. The chain recombines TRBV7-9 with TRBJ1-1; 8 nucleotides line up with TRBD1. V gave up 3 bases and J gave up 10 bases; unmatched junction bases: 10. Germline V gene data show CDR1 as SEHNR and CDR2 as FQNEAQ (reference sequence). This CDR3 comprises 14 residues.

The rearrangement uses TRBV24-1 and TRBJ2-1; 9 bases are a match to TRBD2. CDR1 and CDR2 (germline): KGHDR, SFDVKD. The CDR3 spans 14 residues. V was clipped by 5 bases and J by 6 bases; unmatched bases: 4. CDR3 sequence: CATSAAGGGNEQFF. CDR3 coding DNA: TGTGCCACCAGTGCGGCGGGGGGGGGCAATGAGCAGTTCTTC.

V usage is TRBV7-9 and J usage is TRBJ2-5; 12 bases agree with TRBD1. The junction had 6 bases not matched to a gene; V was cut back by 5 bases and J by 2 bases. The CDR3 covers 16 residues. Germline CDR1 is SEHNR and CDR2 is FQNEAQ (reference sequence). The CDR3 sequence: CASSRKGQGAQETQYF. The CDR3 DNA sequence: TGTGCCAGCAGCCGCAAGGGACAGGGGGCTCAAGAGACCCAGTACTTC.

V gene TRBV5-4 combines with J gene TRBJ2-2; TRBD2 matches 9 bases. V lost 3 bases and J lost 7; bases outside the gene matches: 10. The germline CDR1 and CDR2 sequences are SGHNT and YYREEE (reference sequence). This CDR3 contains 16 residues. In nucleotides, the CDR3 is TGTGCCAGCAGCTCGGGGGTAGCGGGAGTGGTCGGGGAGCTGTTTTTT. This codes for CASSSGVAGVVGELFF.

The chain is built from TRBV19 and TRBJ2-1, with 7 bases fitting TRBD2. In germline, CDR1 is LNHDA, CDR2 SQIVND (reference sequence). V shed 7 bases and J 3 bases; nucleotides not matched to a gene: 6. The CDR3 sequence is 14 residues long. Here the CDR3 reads CASNSAGVYNEQFF. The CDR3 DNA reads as TGTGCCAGTAATTCTGCGGGGGTCTACAATGAGCAGTTCTTC. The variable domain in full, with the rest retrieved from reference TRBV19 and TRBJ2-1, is DGGITQSPKYLFRKEGQNVTLSCEQNLNHDAMYWYRQDPGQGLRLIYYSQIVNDFQKGDIAEGYSVSREKKESFPLTVTSAQKNPTAFYLCASNSAGVYNEQFFGPGTRLTVL.

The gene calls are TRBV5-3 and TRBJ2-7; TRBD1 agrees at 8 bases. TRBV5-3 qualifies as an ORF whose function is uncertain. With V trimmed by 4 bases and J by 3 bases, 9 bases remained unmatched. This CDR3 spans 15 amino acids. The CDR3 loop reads CARSRAGGADYEQYF. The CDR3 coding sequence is TGTGCCAGAAGCCGGGCAGGGGGCGCGGACTACGAGCAGTACTTC.

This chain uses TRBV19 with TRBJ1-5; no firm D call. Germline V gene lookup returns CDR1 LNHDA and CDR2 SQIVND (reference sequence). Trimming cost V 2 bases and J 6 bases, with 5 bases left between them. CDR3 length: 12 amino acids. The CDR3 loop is CASSIYGQPQHF. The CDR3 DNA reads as TGTGCCAGTAGTATATACGGTCAGCCCCAGCATTTT.

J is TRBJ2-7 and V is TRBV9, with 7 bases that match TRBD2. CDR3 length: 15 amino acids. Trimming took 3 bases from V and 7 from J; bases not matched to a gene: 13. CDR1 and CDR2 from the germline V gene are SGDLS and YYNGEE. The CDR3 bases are TGTGCCAGCAGCGCGGGACTATCCAACGGGTTGGAGCAGTACTTC. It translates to CASSAGLSNGLEQYF.

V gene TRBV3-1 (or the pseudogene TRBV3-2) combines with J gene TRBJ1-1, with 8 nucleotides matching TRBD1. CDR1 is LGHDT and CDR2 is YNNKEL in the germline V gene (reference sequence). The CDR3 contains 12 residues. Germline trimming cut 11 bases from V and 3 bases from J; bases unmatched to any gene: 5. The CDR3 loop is CACQTGDTEAFF. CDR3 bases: TGTGCCTGCCAGACAGGGGACACTGAAGCTTTCTTT.

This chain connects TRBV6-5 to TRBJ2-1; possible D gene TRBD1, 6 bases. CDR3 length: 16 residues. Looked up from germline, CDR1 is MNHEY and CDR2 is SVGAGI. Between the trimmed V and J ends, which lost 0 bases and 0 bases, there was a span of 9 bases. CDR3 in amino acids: CASSYSKGGSYNEQFF. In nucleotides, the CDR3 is TGTGCCAGCAGTTACTCGAAAGGGGGCTCCTACAATGAGCAGTTCTTC.